Sequencing of this T cell receptor beta chain was carried out in a study of metastatic and nonmetastatic thyroid tumors. All patients reached thyroid surgery having received no treatment beforehand. General observations from the study: It was reported that TCR beta diversity was significantly higher in malignant thyroid tumors than benign nodules, in blood and tumor.

This clone was seen repeatedly, ten times or more. Its target is not known. With MiXCR, TCRdb called clones anew from the PCR reads. The sample holds tens of thousands of clones, roughly 22% seen once. Germline values: CDR1 SGHRS, CDR2 YFSETQ. CDR3 length equals 13 residues. V trimming: 4 bases; J trimming: 6 bases; junction bases outside the gene matches: 5. The J gene is TRBJ2-7, the V gene TRBV5-1; 9 bases map to TRBD1. The sequencing sample was made of tumor tissue. The origin of this receptor is a female donor with papillary thyroid cancer or a benign thyroid nodule (not recorded which). Some clones in this sample may be carry-over from other donors' samples. The CDR3 DNA is TGCGCCAGCAGCCGGGACAGGGCAGGCGAGCAGTACTTC. This gives the protein CASSRDRAGEQYF.